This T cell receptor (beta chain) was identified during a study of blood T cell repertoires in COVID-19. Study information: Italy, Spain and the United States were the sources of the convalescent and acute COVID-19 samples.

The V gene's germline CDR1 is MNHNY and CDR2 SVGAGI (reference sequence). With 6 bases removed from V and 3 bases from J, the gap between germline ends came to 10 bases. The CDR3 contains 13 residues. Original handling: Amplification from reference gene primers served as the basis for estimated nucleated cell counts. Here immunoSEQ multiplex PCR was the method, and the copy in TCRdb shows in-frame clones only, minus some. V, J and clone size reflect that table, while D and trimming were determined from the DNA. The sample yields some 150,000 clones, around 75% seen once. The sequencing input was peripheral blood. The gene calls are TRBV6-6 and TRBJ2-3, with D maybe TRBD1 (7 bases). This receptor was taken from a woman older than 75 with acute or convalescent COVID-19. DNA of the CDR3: TGTGCCAGCAGGGCAGGGGGGACAGATACGCAGTATTTT. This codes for CASRAGGTDTQYF.